The TCR beta chain under discussion was sequenced for a study of Graves' ophthalmopathy and Graves' hyperthyroidism. About the research overall: Before any treatment, peripheral blood was taken at the initial diagnosis.

From RNA, the CDR3 regions of TCR beta chains were amplified and sequenced. After a first-round RT-PCR with HTBI primers, a second-round multiplex PCR was run. In TCRdb, the multiplex PCR reads were re-called with MiXCR into one record per CDR3 protein. Here the sample spans around 670,000 distinct CDR3 sequences, around 40% being singletons. CDR3 length: 13 amino acids. The V and J ends lost 5 bases and 6 bases respectively, with 13 bases between them. CDR1 is MNHNY, CDR2 SVGAGI, per germline (reference sequence). The sample consisted of peripheral blood. The rearrangement joins TRBV6-6 to TRBJ1-2, with D possibly matching TRBD1 (5 bases). The receptor comes from an adult man with Graves' ophthalmopathy. CDR3 nucleotides: TGTGCCAGCAGTGGGGGGGTTAGGGATGGCTACACCTTC. This translates into CASSGGVRDGYTF.